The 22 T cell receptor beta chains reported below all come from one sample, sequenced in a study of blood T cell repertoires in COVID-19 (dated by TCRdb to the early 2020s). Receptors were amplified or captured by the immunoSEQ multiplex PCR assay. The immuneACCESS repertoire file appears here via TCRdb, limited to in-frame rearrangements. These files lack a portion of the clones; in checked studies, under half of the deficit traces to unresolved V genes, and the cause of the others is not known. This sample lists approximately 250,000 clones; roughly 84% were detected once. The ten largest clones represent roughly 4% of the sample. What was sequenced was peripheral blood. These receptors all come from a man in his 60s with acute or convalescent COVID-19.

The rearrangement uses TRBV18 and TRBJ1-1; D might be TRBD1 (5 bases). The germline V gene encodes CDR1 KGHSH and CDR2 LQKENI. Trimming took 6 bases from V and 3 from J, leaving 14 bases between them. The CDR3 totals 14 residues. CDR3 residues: CASSPRGRDTEAFF. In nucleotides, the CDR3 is TGTGCCAGCTCGCCCCGGGGGAGGGACACTGAAGCTTTCTTT.

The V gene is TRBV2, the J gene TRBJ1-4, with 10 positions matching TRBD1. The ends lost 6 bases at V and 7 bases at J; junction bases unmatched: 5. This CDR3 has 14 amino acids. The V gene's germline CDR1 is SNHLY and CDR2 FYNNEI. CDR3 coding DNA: TGTGCCAGCAGAAGACAGGGGGCGGGTGAAAAACTGTTTTTT. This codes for CASRRQGAGEKLFF.

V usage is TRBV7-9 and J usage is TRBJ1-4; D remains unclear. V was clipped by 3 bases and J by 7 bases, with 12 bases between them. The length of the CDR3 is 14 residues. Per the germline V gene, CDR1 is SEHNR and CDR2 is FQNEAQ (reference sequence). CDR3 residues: CASSFPGKGEKLFF. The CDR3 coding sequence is TGTGCCAGCAGCTTCCCGGGGAAGGGTGAAAAACTGTTTTTT.

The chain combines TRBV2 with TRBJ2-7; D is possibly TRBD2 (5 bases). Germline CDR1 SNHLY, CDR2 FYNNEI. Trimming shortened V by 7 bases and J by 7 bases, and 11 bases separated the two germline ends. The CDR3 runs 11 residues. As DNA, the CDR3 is TGTGCCAGCATAGAGGGTATGGAGCAGTACTTC. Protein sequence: CASIEGMEQYF.

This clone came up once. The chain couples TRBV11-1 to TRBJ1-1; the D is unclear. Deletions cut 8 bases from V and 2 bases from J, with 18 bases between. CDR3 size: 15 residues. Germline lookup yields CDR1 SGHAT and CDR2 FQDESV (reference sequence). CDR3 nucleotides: TGTGCCAGCCCTCCGAGGCGAATTGAAAACACTGAAGCTTTCTTT. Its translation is CASPPRRIENTEAFF.

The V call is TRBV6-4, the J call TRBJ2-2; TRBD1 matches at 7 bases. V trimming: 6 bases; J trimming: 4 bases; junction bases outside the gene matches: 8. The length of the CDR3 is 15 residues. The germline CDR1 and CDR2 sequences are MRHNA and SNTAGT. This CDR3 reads CASRAEQGITGELFF. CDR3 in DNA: TGTGCCAGCAGAGCAGAACAGGGGATCACCGGGGAGCTGTTTTTT.

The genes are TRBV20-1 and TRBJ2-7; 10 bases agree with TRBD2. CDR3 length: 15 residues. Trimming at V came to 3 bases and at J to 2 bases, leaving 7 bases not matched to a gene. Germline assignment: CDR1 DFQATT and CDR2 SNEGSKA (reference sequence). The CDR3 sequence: CSASRLAGVTYEQYF. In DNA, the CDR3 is TGCAGTGCTAGTAGGCTAGCGGGGGTAACCTACGAGCAGTACTTC.

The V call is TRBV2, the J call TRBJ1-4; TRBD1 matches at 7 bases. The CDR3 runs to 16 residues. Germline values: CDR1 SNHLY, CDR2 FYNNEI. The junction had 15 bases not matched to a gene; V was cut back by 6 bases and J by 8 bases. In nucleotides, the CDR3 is TGTGCCAGCAGGGCGGGAGGAGCAGGGGGGTCGGAAAAACTGTTTTTT. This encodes CASRAGGAGGSEKLFF. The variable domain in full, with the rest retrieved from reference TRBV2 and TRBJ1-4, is EPEVTQTPSHQVTQMGQEVILRCVPISNHLYFYWYRQILGQKVEFLVSFYNNEISEKSEIFDDQFSVERPDGSNFTLKIRSTKLEDSAMYFCASRAGGAGGSEKLFFGSGTQLSVL.

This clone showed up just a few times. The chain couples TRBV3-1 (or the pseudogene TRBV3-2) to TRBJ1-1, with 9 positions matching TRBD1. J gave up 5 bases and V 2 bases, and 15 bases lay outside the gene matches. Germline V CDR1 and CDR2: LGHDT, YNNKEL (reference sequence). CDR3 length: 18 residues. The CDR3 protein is CASSQWSTGGGGRTEAFF. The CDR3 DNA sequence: TGTGCCAGCAGCCAATGGTCCACAGGGGGCGGCGGGAGGACTGAAGCTTTCTTT.

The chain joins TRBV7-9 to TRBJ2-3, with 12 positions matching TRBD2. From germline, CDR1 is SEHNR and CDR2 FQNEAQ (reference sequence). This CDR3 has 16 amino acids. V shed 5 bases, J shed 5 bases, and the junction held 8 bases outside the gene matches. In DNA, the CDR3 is TGTGCCAGCAGCCAATCTAGACTAGCGGGGGAAGATACGCAGTATTTT. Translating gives CASSQSRLAGEDTQYF.

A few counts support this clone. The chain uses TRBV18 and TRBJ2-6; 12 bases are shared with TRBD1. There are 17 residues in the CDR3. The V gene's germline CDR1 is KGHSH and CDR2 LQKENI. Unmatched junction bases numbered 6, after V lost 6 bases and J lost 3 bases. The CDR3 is CASSRGQGAGGANVLTF. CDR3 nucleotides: TGTGCCAGCTCCCGGGGACAGGGGGCTGGTGGGGCCAACGTCCTGACTTTC.

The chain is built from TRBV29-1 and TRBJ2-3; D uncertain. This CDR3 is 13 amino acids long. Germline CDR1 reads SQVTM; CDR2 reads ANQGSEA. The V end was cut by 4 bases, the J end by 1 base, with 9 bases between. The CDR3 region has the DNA TGCAGCGTTGGCCAGTACGGCACAGATACGCAGTATTTT. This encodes CSVGQYGTDTQYF.

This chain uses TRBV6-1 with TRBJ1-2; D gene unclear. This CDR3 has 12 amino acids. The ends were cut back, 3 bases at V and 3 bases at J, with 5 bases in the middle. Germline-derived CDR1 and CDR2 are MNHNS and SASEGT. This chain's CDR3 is CASSDGHYGYTF. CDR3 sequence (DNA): TGTGCCAGCAGTGATGGGCACTATGGCTACACCTTC.

The CDR3 spells CASSPQAGGLKKETQYF. In nucleotides, the CDR3 is TGTGCCAGCAGTCCACAAGCGGGAGGCCTAAAGAAGGAGACCCAGTACTTC. The J gene is TRBJ2-5, the V gene TRBV27, with 9 bases matching TRBD2. V shed 5 bases and J 5 bases; nucleotides not matched to a gene: 15. Germline CDR1 reads MNHEY; CDR2 reads SMNVEV (reference sequence). The CDR3 is made up of 17 amino acids.

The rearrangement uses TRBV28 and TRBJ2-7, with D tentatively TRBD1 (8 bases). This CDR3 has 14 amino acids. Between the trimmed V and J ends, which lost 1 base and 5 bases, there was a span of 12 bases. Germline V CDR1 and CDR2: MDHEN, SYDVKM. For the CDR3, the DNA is TGTGCCAGCAGTTTATCCACAGGGGGGGACGAGCAGTACTTC. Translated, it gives CASSLSTGGDEQYF.

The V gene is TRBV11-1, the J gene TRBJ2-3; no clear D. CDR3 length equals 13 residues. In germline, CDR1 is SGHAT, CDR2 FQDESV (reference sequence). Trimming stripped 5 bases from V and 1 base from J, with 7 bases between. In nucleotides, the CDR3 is TGTGCCAGCAGCCCTCGGGGCACAGATACGCAGTATTTT. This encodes CASSPRGTDTQYF.

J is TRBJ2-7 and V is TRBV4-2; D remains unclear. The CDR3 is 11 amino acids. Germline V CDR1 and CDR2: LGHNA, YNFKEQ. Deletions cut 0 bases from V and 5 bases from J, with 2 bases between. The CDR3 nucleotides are TGTGCCAGCAGCCAAGACAACGAGCAGTACTTC. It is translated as CASSQDNEQYF.

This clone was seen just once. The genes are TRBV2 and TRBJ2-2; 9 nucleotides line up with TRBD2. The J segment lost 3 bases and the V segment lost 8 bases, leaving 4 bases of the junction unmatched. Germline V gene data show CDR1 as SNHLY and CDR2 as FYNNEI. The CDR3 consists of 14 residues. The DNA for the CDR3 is TGTGCCAGCTCACAGCGGGGGGACACCGGGGAGCTGTTTTTT. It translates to CASSQRGDTGELFF.

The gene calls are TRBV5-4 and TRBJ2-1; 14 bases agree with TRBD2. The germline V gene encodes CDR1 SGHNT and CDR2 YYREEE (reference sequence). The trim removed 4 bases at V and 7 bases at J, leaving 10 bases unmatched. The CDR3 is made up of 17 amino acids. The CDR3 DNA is TGTGCCAGCAGCCCCGCGAGACTAGCGGGAGGGCGAAATGAGCAGTTCTTC. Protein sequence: CASSPARLAGGRNEQFF.

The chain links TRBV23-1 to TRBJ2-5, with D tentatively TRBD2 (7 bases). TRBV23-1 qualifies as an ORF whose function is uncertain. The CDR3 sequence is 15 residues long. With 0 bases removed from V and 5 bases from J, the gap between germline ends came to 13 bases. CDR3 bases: TGCGCCAGCAGTCAATCGTCGGGGGGCACGGAGACCCAGTACTTC. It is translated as CASSQSSGGTETQYF.

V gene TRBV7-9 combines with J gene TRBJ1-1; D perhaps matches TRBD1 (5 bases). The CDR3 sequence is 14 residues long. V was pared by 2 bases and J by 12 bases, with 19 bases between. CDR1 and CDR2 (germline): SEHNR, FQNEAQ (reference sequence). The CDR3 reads CASSLTIGGTGTFF. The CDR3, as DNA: TGTGCCAGCAGCTTAACTATCGGGGGAACCGGAACTTTCTTT. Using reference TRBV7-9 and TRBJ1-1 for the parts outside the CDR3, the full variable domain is DTGVSQNPRHKITKRGQNVTFRCDPISEHNRLYWYRQTLGQGPEFLTYFQNEAQLEKSRLLSDRFSAERPKGSFSTLEIQRTEQGDSAMYLCASSLTIGGTGTFFGQGTRLTVV.

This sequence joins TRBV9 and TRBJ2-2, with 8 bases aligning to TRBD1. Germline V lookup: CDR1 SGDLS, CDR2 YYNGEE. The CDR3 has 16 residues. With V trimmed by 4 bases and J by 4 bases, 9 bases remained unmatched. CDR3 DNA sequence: TGTGCCAGCAGCCCTTGGACAGGGTCGGTCACCGGGGAGCTGTTTTTT. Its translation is CASSPWTGSVTGELFF.